These 28 T cell receptor beta chains came from one sample sequenced in a study of blood T cell repertoires in COVID-19. The assay was immunoSEQ multiplex PCR, and TCRdb's table has in-frame clones only and misses some. Among about 160,000 clones listed, roughly 93% were seen once. Sequencing was done on a sample of peripheral blood. The receptors originated from a man aged 18 to 35 with acute or convalescent COVID-19.

This clone has just one count. The V and J genes are TRBV14 and TRBJ2-3, with D possibly being TRBD2 (7 bases). Trimming removed 4 bases from V and 1 base from J, with 27 bases in between. Germline V gene data show CDR1 as SGHDN and CDR2 as FVKESK. The CDR3 is 20 residues long. In DNA, the CDR3 is TGTGCCAGCAGCCCTCCAGGGCTGGCGGGGGCCTATTTAGGCACAGATACGCAGTATTTT. This sequence encodes CASSPPGLAGAYLGTDTQYF. Based on the CDR3 plus reference TRBV14 and TRBJ2-3, the full variable domain is EAGVTQFPSHSVIEKGQTVTLRCDPISGHDNLYWYRRVMGKEIKFLLHFVKESKQDESGMPNNRFLAERTGGTYSTLKVQPAELEDSGVYFCASSPPGLAGAYLGTDTQYFGPGTRLTVL.

The chain uses TRBV24-1 and TRBJ2-1; D unresolved. The germline V gene has CDR1 KGHDR and CDR2 SFDVKD. Trimming cost V 3 bases and J 2 bases, with 7 bases left between them. There are 14 residues in the CDR3. CDR3 sequence reads: CATSDPRPYNEQFF. CDR3 nucleotides: TGTGCCACCAGTGATCCTAGACCCTACAATGAGCAGTTCTTC.

This chain links TRBV6-5 with TRBJ2-2; D is perhaps TRBD2 (5 bases). Germline values: CDR1 MNHEY, CDR2 SVGAGI. CDR3 length: 14 residues. V gave up 6 bases and J gave up 6 bases, with 14 bases separating them. CDR3 nucleotide sequence: TGTGCCAGCAGGGAGGACGGTAACCCCGGGGAGCTGTTTTTT. Residues: CASREDGNPGELFF.

V gene TRBV29-1 combines with J gene TRBJ2-1, with TRBD2 identical over 13 bases. V was pared by 8 bases and J by 15 bases, with 22 bases of the junction left unmatched. The CDR3 is made up of 16 amino acids. CDR1 and CDR2 from the germline V gene are SQVTM and ANQGSEA. CDR3 loop: CSFCPFGTSGDCGLFF. The CDR3 DNA follows: TGCAGCTTCTGCCCGTTCGGGACTAGCGGGGATTGCGGGCTGTTCTTC.

The V and J genes are TRBV5-1 and TRBJ1-3; tentatively, D is TRBD1 (5 bases). The V end lost 0 bases, the J end lost 4 bases, and 8 bases lay between the germline ends. This CDR3 contains 14 residues. Per the germline V gene, CDR1 is SGHRS and CDR2 is YFSETQ. Written as DNA, the CDR3 is TGCGCCAGCAGCTTGGCTCCAGGGGGAAACACCATATATTTT. Translating gives CASSLAPGGNTIYF.

The chain couples TRBV30 to TRBJ1-2, with TRBD1 identical over 11 bases. The CDR3 runs to 14 residues. The J segment lost 5 bases and the V segment lost 3 bases, leaving 5 bases of the junction unmatched. Germline-derived CDR1 and CDR2 are GTSNPN and SVGIG (reference sequence). CDR3 in DNA: TGTGCCTGGAGGGGGGACAGGGGGTATTATGGCTACACCTTC. As protein: CAWRGDRGYYGYTF.

J is TRBJ2-1 and V is TRBV3-1 (or the pseudogene TRBV3-2); 12 nucleotides match TRBD2. CDR3 length equals 15 residues. CDR1 and CDR2 (germline): LGHDT, YNNKEL (reference sequence). V lost 5 bases and J lost 3; bases outside the gene matches: 2. CDR3 loop: CASSTGLAGYNEQFF. For the CDR3, the DNA is TGTGCCAGCAGCACGGGACTAGCGGGCTACAATGAGCAGTTCTTC.

This chain links TRBV5-1 with TRBJ2-1; 12 nucleotides match TRBD1. The CDR3 is 16 amino acids. With 2 bases clipped from V and 10 bases from J, the junction kept 10 bases outside the gene matches. Germline CDR1 and CDR2: SGHRS and YFSETQ. This CDR3 reads CASSLIITGTGGEQFF. CDR3 DNA sequence: TGCGCCAGCAGCTTAATTATAACCGGGACAGGGGGCGAGCAGTTCTTC.

As regards this clone: The sample holds other DNA sequences that translate to the same CDR3. V and J are TRBV20-1 and TRBJ2-1; 7 bases align to TRBD1. J gave up 10 bases and V 6 bases, and 3 bases lay outside the gene matches. Germline loops: CDR1 DFQATT, CDR2 SNEGSKA (reference sequence). This CDR3 has 10 amino acids. The CDR3: CSAPRGEQFF. DNA of the CDR3: TGCAGTGCGCCCAGGGGGGAGCAGTTCTTC.

This rearrangement joins TRBV6-5 to TRBJ1-1, with a tentative D call TRBD1 (5 bases). Germline values: CDR1 MNHEY, CDR2 SVGAGI. The CDR3 is made up of 14 amino acids. Trimming shortened V by 3 bases and J by 4 bases, and 12 bases separated the two germline ends. CDR3 region: CASSYNRGGTEAFF. The CDR3 DNA is TGTGCCAGCAGTTATAATAGGGGTGGCACTGAAGCTTTCTTT.

The V and J genes are TRBV5-1 and TRBJ1-4; 7 nucleotides agree with TRBD1. CDR1 is SGHRS, CDR2 YFSETQ, per germline. V lost 1 base to trimming and J lost 8 bases; unmatched junction nucleotides: 14. The CDR3 is 17 residues long. CDR3 sequence reads: CASSLLGRQGSLEKLFF. CDR3 sequence (DNA): TGCGCCAGCAGCTTGTTGGGTCGACAGGGTAGCTTAGAAAAACTGTTTTTT.

V and J are TRBV10-1 and TRBJ2-3, with D perhaps matching TRBD1 (6 bases). The germline V and J ends were trimmed by 5 bases and 6 bases, with 12 bases remaining between them. Germline V gene sequence: CDR1 WNHNN, CDR2 SYGVQD (reference sequence). The CDR3 covers 13 residues. The CDR3 is CASSSSGDDTQYF. DNA of the CDR3: TGCGCCAGCAGTTCTTCAGGGGACGATACGCAGTATTTT.

This sequence joins TRBV30 and TRBJ1-2; D gene unclear. V was shortened by 5 bases and J by 8 bases, with 15 bases between the two germline ends. The CDR3 totals 12 residues. CDR1 is GTSNPN, CDR2 SVGIG, per germline (reference sequence). CDR3 nucleotides: TGTGCCTGGGTACCTTCGGTGGGCGGCTACACCTTC. This encodes CAWVPSVGGYTF. Looking up the rest from reference TRBV30 and TRBJ1-2 gives the full variable domain: SQTIHQWPATLVQPVGSPLSLECTVEGTSNPNLYWYRQAAGRGLQLLFYSVGIGQISSEVPQNLSASRPQDRQFILSSKKLLLSDSGFYLCAWVPSVGGYTFGSGTRLTVV.

This chain links TRBV19 with TRBJ2-1; D perhaps matches TRBD1 (5 bases). V was cut by 1 base and J by 2 bases, with 9 bases left in between. CDR3 length: 15 amino acids. Per the germline V gene, CDR1 is LNHDA and CDR2 is SQIVND (reference sequence). Here the CDR3 DNA reads TGTGCCAGTAGTATAGTGCAGGGTCCCTACAATGAGCAGTTCTTC. It codes for CASSIVQGPYNEQFF.

The rearrangement uses TRBV10-1 and TRBJ2-1, with D uncertain. Trimming removed 10 bases from V and 6 bases from J, with 10 bases in between. Germline CDR1 reads WNHNN; CDR2 reads SYGVQD (reference sequence). This CDR3 is built from 11 residues. The CDR3 protein is CATLGANEQFF. Here the CDR3 DNA reads TGCGCCACCTTAGGAGCCAATGAGCAGTTCTTC.

J is TRBJ2-1 and V is TRBV6-2 or TRBV6-3, with D unresolved. CDR3 length: 17 amino acids. V was clipped by 2 bases and J by 6 bases, with 20 bases between them. Germline CDR1 reads MNHEY; CDR2 reads SVGEGT. DNA for the CDR3: TGTGCCAGCAGTTACCGGCCCTATCAGGCAAAGCCCAATGAGCAGTTCTTC. This encodes CASSYRPYQAKPNEQFF.

In its sample, this clone was seen a few times. The chain carries TRBV3-1 (or the pseudogene TRBV3-2) and TRBJ2-5, with 7 bases that match TRBD1. J lost 4 bases, V lost 1 base, and 6 bases had no gene match. The CDR3 spans 15 residues. Germline V lookup: CDR1 LGHDT, CDR2 YNNKEL (reference sequence). Here the CDR3 DNA reads TGTGCCAGCAGCCAAGGCGTCCCAGGGGGAGAGACCCAGTACTTC. Amino acids: CASSQGVPGGETQYF.

The chain uses TRBV7-8 and TRBJ1-5; D unresolved. Per the germline V gene, CDR1 is SGHVS and CDR2 is FQNEAQ. Trimming cost V 1 base and J 4 bases, with 17 bases left between them. The CDR3 sequence is 17 residues long. The CDR3, as DNA: TGTGCCAGCAGCTTAGGACAAGGTTTCATAGGAAATCAGCCCCAGCATTTT. Residues: CASSLGQGFIGNQPQHF.

This chain connects TRBV18 to TRBJ1-1; D is possibly TRBD1 (6 bases). The CDR3 runs to 14 residues. V lost 2 bases and J 5 bases, leaving 12 bases between the germline ends. Germline lookup yields CDR1 KGHSH and CDR2 LQKENI. The CDR3 nucleotides are TGTGCCAGCTCACCAACAGGGTTACGGACTGAAGCTTTCTTT. Translation: CASSPTGLRTEAFF.

The V gene is TRBV21-1, the J gene TRBJ1-5; the table assigns TRBD1, which was not confirmed against the DNA. TRBV21-1 is labeled a pseudogene. The CDR3 covers 19 residues. The CDR3, as DNA: TGTGCCAGCAGCAACCCGTTGGACAGGCCCTATATTCTAAATCAGCCCCAGCATTTT. Its protein product is CASSNPLDRPYILNQPQHF.

Notes on this clone: The same CDR3 arises from other DNA sequences in this sample as well. The rearrangement uses TRBV24-1 and TRBJ2-3; 12 positions agree with TRBD2. V gave up 3 bases and J gave up 3 bases; unmatched junction bases: 3. Looked up from germline, CDR1 is KGHDR and CDR2 is SFDVKD. This CDR3 contains 16 residues. CDR3 DNA: TGTGCCACCAGTGATCCAGGACTAGCGGGAACAGATACGCAGTATTTT. Its protein is CATSDPGLAGTDTQYF.

The chain carries TRBV19 and TRBJ2-2; no clear D gene. Germline V CDR1 and CDR2: LNHDA, SQIVND (reference sequence). The V gene lost 5 bases and the J gene lost 6 bases, with 10 bases spanning the gap. This CDR3 spans 13 amino acids. The CDR3 loop reads CASSVVVAGELFF. CDR3 DNA: TGTGCCAGTAGTGTTGTCGTCGCCGGGGAGCTGTTTTTT.

V gene TRBV11-2 combines with J gene TRBJ2-5; a possible D gene is TRBD1 (6 bases). This CDR3 spans 16 amino acids. Germline V gives CDR1 SGHAT, CDR2 FQNNGV. V lost 0 bases and J lost 7, with 18 bases in between. CDR3 coding DNA: TGTGCCAGCAGCTTAGAGGGGGCGGCGAGGTCGGGGACCCAGTACTTC. Amino acid sequence: CASSLEGAARSGTQYF.

This chain joins TRBV30 and TRBJ2-7; TRBD1 might be the D (5 bases). CDR3 length: 12 amino acids. Trimming removed 3 bases from V and 3 bases from J, with 9 bases in between. In germline, CDR1 is GTSNPN, CDR2 SVGIG (reference sequence). The CDR3 DNA reads as TGTGCCTGGAGCCCGACAGACTACGAGCAGTACTTC. It specifies CAWSPTDYEQYF.

This clone was seen just once. This chain links TRBV19 with TRBJ2-6, with 7 bases that match TRBD1. The CDR3 is made up of 15 amino acids. Germline assignment: CDR1 LNHDA and CDR2 SQIVND (reference sequence). J gave up 1 base and V 7 bases, and 4 bases lay outside the gene matches. The CDR3 sequence is CASNRGLSGANVLTF. For the CDR3, the DNA is TGTGCCAGTAACAGGGGCCTGTCTGGGGCCAACGTCCTGACTTTC.

This chain connects TRBV11-3 to TRBJ2-7; 10 bases are shared with TRBD1. J gave up 5 bases and V 2 bases, and 9 bases lay outside the gene matches. The CDR3 consists of 16 residues. Germline V gene sequence: CDR1 SGHNT, CDR2 YENEEA. CDR3 residues: CASSLNPSGTGDEQYF. The DNA of the CDR3 is TGTGCCAGCAGCTTAAACCCCTCCGGGACAGGGGACGAGCAGTACTTC.

This clone was recorded only once. The rearrangement joins TRBV10-1 to TRBJ1-5; the match to TRBD1 covers 7 bases. This CDR3 region has 14 residues. Looked up from germline, CDR1 is WNHNN and CDR2 is SYGVQD (reference sequence). After removal of 7 bases from V and 7 bases from J, the junction contained 10 bases not matched to a gene. Here the CDR3 reads CASKTTGMRQPQHF. For the CDR3, the DNA is TGCGCCAGCAAGACGACAGGGATGAGACAGCCCCAGCATTTT.

Only a few counts were recorded for this clone. Other DNA sequences of this sample code for an identical CDR3. This chain uses TRBV5-4 with TRBJ2-5; weak D call: TRBD2 (5 bases). The CDR3 totals 13 residues. V was pared by 1 base and J by 3 bases, with 7 bases between. Germline V CDR1 and CDR2: SGHNT, YYREEE (reference sequence). For the CDR3, the DNA is TGTGCCAGCAGCTTGCGGGGAGAAGAGACCCAGTACTTC. It specifies CASSLRGEETQYF. Full variable domain (rest looked up from reference TRBV5-4 and TRBJ2-5): ETGVTQSPTHLIKTRGQQVTLRCSSQSGHNTVSWYQQALGQGPQFIFQYYREEENGRGNFPPRFSGLQFPNYSSELNVNALELDDSALYLCASSLRGEETQYFGPGTRLLVL.